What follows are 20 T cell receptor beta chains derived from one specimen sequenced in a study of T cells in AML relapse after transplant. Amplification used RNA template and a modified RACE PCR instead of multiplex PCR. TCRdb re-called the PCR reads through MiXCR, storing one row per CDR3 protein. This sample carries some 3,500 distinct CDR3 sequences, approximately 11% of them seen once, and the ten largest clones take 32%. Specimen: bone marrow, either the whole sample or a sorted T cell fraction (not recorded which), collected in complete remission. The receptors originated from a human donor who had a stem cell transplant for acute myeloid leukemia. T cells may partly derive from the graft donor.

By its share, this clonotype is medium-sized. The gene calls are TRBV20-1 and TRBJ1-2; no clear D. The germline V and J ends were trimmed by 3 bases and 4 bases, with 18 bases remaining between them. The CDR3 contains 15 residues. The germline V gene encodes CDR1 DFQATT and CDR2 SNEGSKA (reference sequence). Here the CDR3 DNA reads TGCAGTGCTAGTACCGACATTACCCAACGCTATGGCTACACCTTC. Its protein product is CSASTDITQRYGYTF.

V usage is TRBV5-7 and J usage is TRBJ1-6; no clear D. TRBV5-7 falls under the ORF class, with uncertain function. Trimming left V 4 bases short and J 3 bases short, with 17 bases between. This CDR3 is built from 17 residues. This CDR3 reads CASSRRSTSDYNSPLHF. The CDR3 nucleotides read TGTGCCAGCAGCCGAAGGTCAACCTCGGACTATAATTCACCCCTCCACTTT.

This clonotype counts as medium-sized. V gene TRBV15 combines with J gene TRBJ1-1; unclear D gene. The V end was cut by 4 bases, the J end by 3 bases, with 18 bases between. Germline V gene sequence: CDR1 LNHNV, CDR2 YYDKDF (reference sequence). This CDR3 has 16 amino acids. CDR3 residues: CATSTHGGGKDTEAFF. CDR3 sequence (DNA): TGTGCCACCAGCACCCACGGAGGCGGAAAAGACACTGAAGCTTTCTTT.

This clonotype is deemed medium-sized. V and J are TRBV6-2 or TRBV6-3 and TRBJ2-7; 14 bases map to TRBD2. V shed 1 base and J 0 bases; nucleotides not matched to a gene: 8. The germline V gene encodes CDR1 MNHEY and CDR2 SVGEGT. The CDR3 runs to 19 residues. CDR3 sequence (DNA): TGTGCCAGCAGTTACTTACGGACTAGCGGGGGGCCAAACTCCTACGAGCAGTACTTC. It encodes CASSYLRTSGGPNSYEQYF.

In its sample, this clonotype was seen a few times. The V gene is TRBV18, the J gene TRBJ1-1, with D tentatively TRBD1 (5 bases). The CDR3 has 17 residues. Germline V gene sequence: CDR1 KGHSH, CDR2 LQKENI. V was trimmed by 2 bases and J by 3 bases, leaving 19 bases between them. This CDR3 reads CASSPIEGLQGDTEAFF. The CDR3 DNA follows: TGTGCCAGCTCACCAATAGAAGGGCTCCAGGGAGACACTGAAGCTTTCTTT.

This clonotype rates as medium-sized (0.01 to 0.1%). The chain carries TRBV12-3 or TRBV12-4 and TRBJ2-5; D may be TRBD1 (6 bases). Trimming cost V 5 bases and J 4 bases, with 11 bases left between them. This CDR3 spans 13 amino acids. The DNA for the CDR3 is TGTGCCAGCAGTCCAGGGGAGAGAGAGACCCAGTACTTC. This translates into CASSPGERETQYF.

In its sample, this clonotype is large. The CDR3 coding sequence is TGCAGTGCTAGATACGTTGGAACTGAAGCTTTCTTT. It codes for CSARYVGTEAFF. The chain is built from TRBV20-1 and TRBJ1-1, with D hard to call. CDR3 size: 12 residues. Germline assignment: CDR1 DFQATT and CDR2 SNEGSKA (reference sequence). V lost 2 bases, J lost 5 bases, and 9 bases lay in between.

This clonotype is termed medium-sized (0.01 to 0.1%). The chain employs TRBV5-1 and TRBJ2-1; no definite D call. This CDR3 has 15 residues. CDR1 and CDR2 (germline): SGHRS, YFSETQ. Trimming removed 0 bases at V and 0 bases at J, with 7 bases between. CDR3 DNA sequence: TGCGCCAGCAGCTTGGCAATGAACTCCTACAATGAGCAGTTCTTC. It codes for CASSLAMNSYNEQFF. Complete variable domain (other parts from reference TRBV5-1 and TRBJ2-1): KAGVTQTPRYLIKTRGQQVTLSCSPISGHRSVSWYQQTPGQGLQFLFEYFSETQRNKGNFPGRFSGRQFSNSRSEMNVSTLELGDSALYLCASSLAMNSYNEQFFGPGTRLTVL.

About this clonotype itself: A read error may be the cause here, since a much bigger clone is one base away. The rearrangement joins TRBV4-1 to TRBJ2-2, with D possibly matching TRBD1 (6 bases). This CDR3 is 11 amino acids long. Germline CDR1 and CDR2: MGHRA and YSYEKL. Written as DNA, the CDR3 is TGCGCCAGCGGGGGCACCGGGGAGCTGTCTTTT. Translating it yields CASGGTGELSF.

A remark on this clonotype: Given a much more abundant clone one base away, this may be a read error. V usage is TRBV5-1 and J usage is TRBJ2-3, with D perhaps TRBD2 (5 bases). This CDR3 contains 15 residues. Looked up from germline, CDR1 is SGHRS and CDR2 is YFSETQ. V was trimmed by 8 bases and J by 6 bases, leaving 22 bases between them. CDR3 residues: CASQAARAPVDTQYF. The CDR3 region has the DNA TGCGCCAGTCAAGCGGCGAGGGCGCCGGTTGATACGCAGTATTTT.

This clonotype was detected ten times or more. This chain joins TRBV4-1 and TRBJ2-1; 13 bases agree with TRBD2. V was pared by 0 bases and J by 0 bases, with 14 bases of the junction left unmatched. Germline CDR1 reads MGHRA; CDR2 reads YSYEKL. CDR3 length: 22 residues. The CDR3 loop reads CASSQDPPRLAGGWSSYNEQFF. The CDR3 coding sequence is TGCGCCAGCAGCCAAGATCCCCCTAGACTAGCGGGGGGCTGGAGCTCCTACAATGAGCAGTTCTTC.

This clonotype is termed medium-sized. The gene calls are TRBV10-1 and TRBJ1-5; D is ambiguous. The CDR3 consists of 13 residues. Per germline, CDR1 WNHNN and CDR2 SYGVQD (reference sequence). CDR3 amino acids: CPSPSSSIQPQHF. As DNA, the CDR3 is TGCCCCTCGCCATCATCATCGATTCAGCCCCAGCATTTT.

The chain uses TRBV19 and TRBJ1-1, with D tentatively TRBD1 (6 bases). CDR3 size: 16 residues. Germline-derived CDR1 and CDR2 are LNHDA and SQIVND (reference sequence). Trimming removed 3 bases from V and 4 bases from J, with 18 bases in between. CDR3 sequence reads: CASSMWGGGSSTEAFF. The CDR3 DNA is TGTGCCAGTAGTATGTGGGGGGGCGGTTCGAGCACTGAAGCTTTCTTT.

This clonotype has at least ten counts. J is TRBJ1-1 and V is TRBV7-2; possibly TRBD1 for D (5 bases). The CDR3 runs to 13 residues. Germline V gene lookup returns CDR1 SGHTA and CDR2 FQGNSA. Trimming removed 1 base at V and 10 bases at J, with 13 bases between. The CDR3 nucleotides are TGTGCCAGCAGCTTAGTCCAGGGAGGTGGAGCTTTCTTT. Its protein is CASSLVQGGGAFF.

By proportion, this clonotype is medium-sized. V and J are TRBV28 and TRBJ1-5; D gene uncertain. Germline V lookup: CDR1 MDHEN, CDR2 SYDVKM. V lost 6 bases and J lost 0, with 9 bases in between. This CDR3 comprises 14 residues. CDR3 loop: CASSLIYSNQPQHF. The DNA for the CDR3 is TGTGCCAGCAGCCTGATTTATAGCAATCAGCCCCAGCATTTT.

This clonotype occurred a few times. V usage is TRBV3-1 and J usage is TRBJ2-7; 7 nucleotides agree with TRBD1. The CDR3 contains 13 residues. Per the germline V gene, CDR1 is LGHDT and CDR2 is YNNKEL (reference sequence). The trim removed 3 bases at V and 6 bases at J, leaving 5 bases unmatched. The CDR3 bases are TGTGCCAGCAGCCAGGACGACAGGGCCGAGCAGTACTTC. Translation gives CASSQDDRAEQYF.

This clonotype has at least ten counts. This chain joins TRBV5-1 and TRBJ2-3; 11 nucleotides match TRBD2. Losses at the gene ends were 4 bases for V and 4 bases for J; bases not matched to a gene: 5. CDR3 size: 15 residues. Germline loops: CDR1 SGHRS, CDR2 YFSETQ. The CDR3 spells CASSPGTSGPDTQYF. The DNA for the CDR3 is TGCGCCAGCAGCCCAGGGACTAGCGGTCCAGATACGCAGTATTTT.

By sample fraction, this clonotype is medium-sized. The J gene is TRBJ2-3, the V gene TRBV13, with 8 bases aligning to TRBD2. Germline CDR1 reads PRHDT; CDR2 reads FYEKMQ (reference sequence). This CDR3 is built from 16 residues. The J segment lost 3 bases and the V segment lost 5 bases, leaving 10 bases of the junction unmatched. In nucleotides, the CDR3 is TGTGCCAGCAGCAATGGAGCGGGAGTCAGGACAGATACGCAGTATTTT. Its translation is CASSNGAGVRTDTQYF.

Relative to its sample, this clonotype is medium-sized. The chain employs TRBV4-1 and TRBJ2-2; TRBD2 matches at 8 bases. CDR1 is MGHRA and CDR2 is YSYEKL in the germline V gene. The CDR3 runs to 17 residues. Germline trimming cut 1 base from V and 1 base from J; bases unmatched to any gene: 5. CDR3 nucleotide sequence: TGCGCCAGCAGCCAAGGCCCGGGACTAGGGAACACCGGGGAGCTGTTTTTT. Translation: CASSQGPGLGNTGELFF.

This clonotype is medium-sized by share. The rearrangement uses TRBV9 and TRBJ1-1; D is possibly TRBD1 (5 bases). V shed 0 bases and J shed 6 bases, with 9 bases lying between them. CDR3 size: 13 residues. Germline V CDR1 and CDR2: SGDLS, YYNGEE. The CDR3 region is CASSVEGTAEAFF. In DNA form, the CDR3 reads TGTGCCAGCAGCGTAGAAGGGACCGCTGAAGCTTTCTTT.